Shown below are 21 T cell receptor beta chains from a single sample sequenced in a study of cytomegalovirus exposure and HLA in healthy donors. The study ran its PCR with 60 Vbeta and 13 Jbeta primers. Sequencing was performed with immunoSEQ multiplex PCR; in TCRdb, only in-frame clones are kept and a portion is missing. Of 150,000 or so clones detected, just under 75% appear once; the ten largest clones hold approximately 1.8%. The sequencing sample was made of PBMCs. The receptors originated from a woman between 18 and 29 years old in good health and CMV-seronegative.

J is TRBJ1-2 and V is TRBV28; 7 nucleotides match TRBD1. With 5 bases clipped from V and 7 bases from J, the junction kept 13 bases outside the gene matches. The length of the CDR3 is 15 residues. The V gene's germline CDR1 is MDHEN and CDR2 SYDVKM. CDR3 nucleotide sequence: TGTGCCAGCAGTCCCAGGGAGACAGGGTATATTGGCTACACCTTC. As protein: CASSPRETGYIGYTF.

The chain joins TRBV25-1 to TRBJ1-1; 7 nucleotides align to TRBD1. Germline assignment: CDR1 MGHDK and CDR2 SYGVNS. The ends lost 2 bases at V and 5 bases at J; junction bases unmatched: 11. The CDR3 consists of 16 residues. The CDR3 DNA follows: TGTGCCAGCAGTGAACAAATAACGACAGGGAAAACTGAAGCTTTCTTT. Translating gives CASSEQITTGKTEAFF.

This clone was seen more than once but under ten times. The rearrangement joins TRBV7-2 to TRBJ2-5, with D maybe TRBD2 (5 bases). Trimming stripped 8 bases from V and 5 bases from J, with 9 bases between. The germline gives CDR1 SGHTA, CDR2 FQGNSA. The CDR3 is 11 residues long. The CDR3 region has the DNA TGTGCCAGCGGCCGAGGGGAGACCCAGTACTTC. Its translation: CASGRGETQYF.

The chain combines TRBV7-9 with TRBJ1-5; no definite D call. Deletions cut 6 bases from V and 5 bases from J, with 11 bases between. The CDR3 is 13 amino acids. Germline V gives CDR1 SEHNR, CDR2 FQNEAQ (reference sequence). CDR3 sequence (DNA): TGTGCCAGCAGTCCCGGGGTCGATCAGCCCCAGCATTTT. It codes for CASSPGVDQPQHF.

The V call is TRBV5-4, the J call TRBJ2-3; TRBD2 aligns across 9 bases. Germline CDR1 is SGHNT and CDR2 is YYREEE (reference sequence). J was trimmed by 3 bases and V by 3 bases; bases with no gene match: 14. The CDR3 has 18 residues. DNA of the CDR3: TGTGCCAGCAGCTCCGGCAGTAGCGGGGGCCCGCGAACAGATACGCAGTATTTT. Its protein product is CASSSGSSGGPRTDTQYF.

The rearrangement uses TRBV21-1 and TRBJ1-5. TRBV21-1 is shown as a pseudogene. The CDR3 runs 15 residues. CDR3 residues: CASSLRGEENQPQHF. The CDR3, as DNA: TGTGCCAGCAGCCTACGGGGGGAGGAGAATCAGCCCCAGCATTTT.

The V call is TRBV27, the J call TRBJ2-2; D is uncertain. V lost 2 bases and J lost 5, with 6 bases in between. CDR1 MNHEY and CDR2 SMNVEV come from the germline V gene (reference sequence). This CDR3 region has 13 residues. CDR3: CASSLVFTGELFF. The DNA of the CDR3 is TGTGCCAGCAGTTTAGTATTTACCGGGGAGCTGTTTTTT.

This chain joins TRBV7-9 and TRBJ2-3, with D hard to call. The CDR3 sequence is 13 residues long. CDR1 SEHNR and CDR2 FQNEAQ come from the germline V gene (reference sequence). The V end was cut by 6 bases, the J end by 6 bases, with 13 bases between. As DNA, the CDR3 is TGTGCCAGCAGTCCGACATACTCCGATACGCAGTATTTT. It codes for CASSPTYSDTQYF. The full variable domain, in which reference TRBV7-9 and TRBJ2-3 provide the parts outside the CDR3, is DTGVSQNPRHKITKRGQNVTFRCDPISEHNRLYWYRQTLGQGPEFLTYFQNEAQLEKSRLLSDRFSAERPKGSFSTLEIQRTEQGDSAMYLCASSPTYSDTQYFGPGTRLTVL.

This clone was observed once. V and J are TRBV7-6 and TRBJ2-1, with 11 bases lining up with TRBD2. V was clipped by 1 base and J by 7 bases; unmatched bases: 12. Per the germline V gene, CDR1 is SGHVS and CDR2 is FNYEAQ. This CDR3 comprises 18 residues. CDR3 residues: CASSLVLLAGGRGNEQFF. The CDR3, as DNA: TGTGCCAGCAGCTTAGTACTCCTAGCGGGGGGCCGGGGGAATGAGCAGTTCTTC. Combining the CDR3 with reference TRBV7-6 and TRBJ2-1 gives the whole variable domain GAGVSQSPRYKVTKRGQDVALRCDPISGHVSLYWYRQALGQGPEFLTYFNYEAQQDKSGLPNDRFSAERPEGSISTLTIQRTEQRDSAMYRCASSLVLLAGGRGNEQFFGPGTRLTVL.

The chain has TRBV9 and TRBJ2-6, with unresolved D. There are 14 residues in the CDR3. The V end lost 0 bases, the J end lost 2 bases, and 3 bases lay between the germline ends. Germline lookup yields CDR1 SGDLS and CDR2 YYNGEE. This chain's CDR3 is CASSVAAGANVLTF. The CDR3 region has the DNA TGTGCCAGCAGCGTAGCGGCTGGGGCCAACGTCCTGACTTTC.

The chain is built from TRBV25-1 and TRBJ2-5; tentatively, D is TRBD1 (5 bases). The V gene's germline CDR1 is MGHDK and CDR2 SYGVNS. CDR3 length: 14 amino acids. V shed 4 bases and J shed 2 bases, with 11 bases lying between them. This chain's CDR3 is CASSVPGPQETQYF. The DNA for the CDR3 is TGTGCCAGCAGTGTCCCAGGGCCACAAGAGACCCAGTACTTC.

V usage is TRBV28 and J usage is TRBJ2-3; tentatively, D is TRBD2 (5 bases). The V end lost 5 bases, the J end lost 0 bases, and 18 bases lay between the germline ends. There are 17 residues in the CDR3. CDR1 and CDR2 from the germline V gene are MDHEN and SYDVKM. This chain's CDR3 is CASSRLGSVSSTDTQYF. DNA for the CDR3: TGTGCCAGCAGTCGGTTGGGTAGCGTGTCTAGCACAGATACGCAGTATTTT.

The DNA for the CDR3 is TGTGCCTGGTACGAGGGGGCAGGGGTTGGCTATGGCTACACCTTC. This codes for CAWYEGAGVGYGYTF. This rearrangement joins TRBV30 to TRBJ1-2; TRBD1 matches 7 bases. Looked up from germline, CDR1 is GTSNPN and CDR2 is SVGIG (reference sequence). V lost 5 bases and J lost 4; bases outside the gene matches: 13. The CDR3 has 15 amino acids.

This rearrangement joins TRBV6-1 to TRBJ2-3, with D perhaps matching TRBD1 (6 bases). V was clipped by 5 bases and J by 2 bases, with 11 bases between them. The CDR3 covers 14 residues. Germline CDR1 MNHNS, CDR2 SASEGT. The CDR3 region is CASSRDTSTDTQYF. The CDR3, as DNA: TGTGCCAGCAGTCGGGACACCTCCACAGATACGCAGTATTTT.

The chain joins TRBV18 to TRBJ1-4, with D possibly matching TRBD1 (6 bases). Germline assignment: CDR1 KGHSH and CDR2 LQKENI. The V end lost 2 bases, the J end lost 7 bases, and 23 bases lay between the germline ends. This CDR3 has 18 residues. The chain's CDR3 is CASSPFDGTPNPSEKLFF. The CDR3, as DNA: TGTGCCAGCTCACCATTTGATGGGACACCGAATCCAAGTGAAAAACTGTTTTTT.

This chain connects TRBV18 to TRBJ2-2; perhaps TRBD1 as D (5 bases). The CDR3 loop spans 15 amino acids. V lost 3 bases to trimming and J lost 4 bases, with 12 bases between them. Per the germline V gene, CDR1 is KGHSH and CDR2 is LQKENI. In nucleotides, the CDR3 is TGTGCCAGCTCACCTGAGACAGTATTCACCGGGGAGCTGTTTTTT. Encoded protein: CASSPETVFTGELFF.

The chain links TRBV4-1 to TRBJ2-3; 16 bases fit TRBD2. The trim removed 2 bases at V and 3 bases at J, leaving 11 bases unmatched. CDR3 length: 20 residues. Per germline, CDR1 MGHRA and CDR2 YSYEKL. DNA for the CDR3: TGCGCCAGCAGCCAAATGGGACTAGCGGGGGGGCCAAGGCGAACAGATACGCAGTATTTT. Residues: CASSQMGLAGGPRRTDTQYF.

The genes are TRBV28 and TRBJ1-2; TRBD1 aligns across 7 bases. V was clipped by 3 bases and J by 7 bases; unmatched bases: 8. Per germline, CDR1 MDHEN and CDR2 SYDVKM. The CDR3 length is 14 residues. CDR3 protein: CASSFTGEVGGYTF. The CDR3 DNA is TGTGCCAGCAGTTTCACAGGGGAAGTTGGTGGCTACACCTTC.

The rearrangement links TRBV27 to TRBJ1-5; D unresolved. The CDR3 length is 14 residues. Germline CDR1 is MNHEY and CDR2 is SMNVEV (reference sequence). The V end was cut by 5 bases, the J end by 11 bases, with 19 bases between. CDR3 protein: CASSRAPGVMAQHF. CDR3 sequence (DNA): TGTGCCAGCAGTAGAGCTCCCGGTGTCATGGCCCAGCATTTT.

The CDR3 bases are TGTGCCAGCAGCCCCCGTGGTAGCGGGGGGTATACAGATACGCAGTATTTT. Translated, it gives CASSPRGSGGYTDTQYF. The rearrangement links TRBV13 to TRBJ2-3; 10 bases fit TRBD2. V dropped 5 bases and J dropped 3; count of bases not matched to a gene: 11. Germline V lookup: CDR1 PRHDT, CDR2 FYEKMQ (reference sequence). The length of the CDR3 is 17 residues.

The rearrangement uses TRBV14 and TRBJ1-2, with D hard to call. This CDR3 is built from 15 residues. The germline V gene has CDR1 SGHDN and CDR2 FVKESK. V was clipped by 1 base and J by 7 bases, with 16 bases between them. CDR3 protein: CASSQVSVREGGYTF. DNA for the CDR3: TGTGCCAGCAGCCAAGTATCTGTGCGGGAGGGTGGCTACACCTTC.